This T cell receptor beta chain was recorded in a study of blood T cells in healthy people across ages. The study's findings and limits: Diversity figures based on one million T cells were deemed too low.

Alongside a J-beta primer mix, a sample-barcoded 5' primer served in a second PCR lasting about 6 to 12 cycles. A single record per CDR3 protein comes from TCRdb applying MiXCR to the 5' RACE reads. The table includes 850,000 to 1,100,000 distinct CDR3 sequences, approximately 38% detected once. A remark on this clonotype: Its matching antigen is unknown.

Peripheral blood was drawn, about 10 milliliters per donor. PBMCs, at least 6 million per sample, were isolated. The sequence derives from a young man in good health. Sequencing was performed on blood.

CDR3 in DNA: TGTGCCAGCAGCGTGGGGAGGGGGACTGAAGCTTTCTTT. The encoded protein is CASSVGRGTEAFF. V usage is TRBV27 and J usage is TRBJ1-1; a weak D match, TRBD1 (6 bases). The CDR3 covers 13 residues. Per germline, CDR1 MNHEY and CDR2 SMNVEV (reference sequence). Trimming took 6 bases from V and 5 from J, leaving 13 bases between them.